This entry concerns a single T cell receptor (beta chain). Its cognate antigen is unknown. An end of the junction does not agree with germline; a read error may underlie this. The same CDR3 arises from other DNA sequences in this sample as well. The data were obtained in a study of ipilimumab plus nivolumab after autologous stem cell transplantation. Patients got ipilimumab 1 mg/kg beginning 14 to 28 days post-transplant. Dosing: nivolumab 3 mg/kg IV, weeks 1, 4, 7, 10, then every two weeks to week 26. Study outcomes and limitations: Per the authors, repertoire, Treg and microbiota data justify further study.

Assay used: immunoSEQ multiplex PCR; TCRdb lists only in-frame clones, some missing. Among roughly 11,000 clones listed, around 70% were seen once. Germline V gene data show CDR1 as SGDLS and CDR2 as YYNGEE. This CDR3 is 16 amino acids long. The receptor was isolated from a male donor with diffuse large B-cell lymphoma. The gene calls are TRBV9 and TRBJ1-1, with TRBD1 as a possible D gene (6 bases). The sequencing here drew on PBMCs, taken in a trial of ipilimumab plus nivolumab as post-transplant consolidation. Written as DNA, the CDR3 is TGCGCCCGCAGCGTAGGGGGAAACGGGGGCAACACTGAAGCTTTCTTT. Translating it yields CARSVGGNGGNTEAFF. Full variable domain (remainder filled in from reference TRBV9 and TRBJ1-1): DSGVTQTPKHLITATGQRVTLRCSPRSGDLSVYWYQQSLDQGLQFLIQYYNGEERAKGNILERFSAQQFPDLHSELNLSSLELGDSALYFCARSVGGNGGNTEAFFGQGTRLTVV.